The rows below give T cell receptor beta chains drawn from one sample of a study of T cells in Graves' hyperthyroidism and ophthalmopathy. Each CDR3 protein is one row after TCRdb ran MiXCR on the multiplex PCR reads. Of over 700,000 distinct CDR3 sequences in the sample, 38% were seen once. The sequenced material came from blood. The receptor set was obtained from a man between 18 and 29 years old with Graves' hyperthyroidism. CDR3s include the opening cysteine and the closing phenylalanine or tryptophan. Each record gives: clone size, J gene, D gene, V gene, CDR3 DNA, CDR3 protein. D genes are given only for firm matches. Expanded clones are given a class, and other clones once, few, many or no size at all.

abundance: -
j_gene: TRBJ1-1
d_gene: -
v_gene: TRBV20-1
CDR3nt: TGCAGTGCCTTACAGGGAGACGGTGAAGCTTTCTTT
CDR3aa: CSALQGDGEAFF

abundance: few
j_gene: TRBJ2-7
d_gene: -
v_gene: TRBV19
CDR3nt: TGTGCCAGTAGGAGCTTCGGAGCTGGCGAGCAGTACTTC
CDR3aa: CASRSFGAGEQYF

abundance: many
j_gene: TRBJ1-5
d_gene: -
v_gene: TRBV25-1
CDR3nt: TGTGCCAGCAGACGAGGGGCCGAACAGCCCCAGCATTTT
CDR3aa: CASRRGAEQPQHF

abundance: few
j_gene: TRBJ2-7
d_gene: TRBD2
v_gene: TRBV19
CDR3nt: TGTGCCAGTAGAAAGCGGGAGGGCCTCTACGAGCAGTACTTC
CDR3aa: CASRKREGLYEQYF

abundance: few
j_gene: TRBJ1-1
d_gene: TRBD1
v_gene: TRBV20-1
CDR3nt: TGCAGTGCTCCGCCGGGACAGGGGGCCGACACTGAAGCTTTCTTT
CDR3aa: CSAPPGQGADTEAFF

abundance: few
j_gene: TRBJ1-4
d_gene: TRBD1
v_gene: TRBV5-4
CDR3nt: TGTGCCAGCAGCTCGACAGGGTCCACGGGTGAAAAACTGTTTTTT
CDR3aa: CASSSTGSTGEKLFF

abundance: -
j_gene: TRBJ2-5
d_gene: -
v_gene: TRBV4-3
CDR3nt: TGCGCCAGCAGCCAAGAAAGCGTCGGACACAACCTTCGTACCCAGTACTTC
CDR3aa: CASSQESVGHNLRTQYF

abundance: -
j_gene: TRBJ1-2
d_gene: TRBD1
v_gene: TRBV10-3
CDR3nt: TGTGCCGCCAGGGGGCGTGATGGTGGCTACACCTTC
CDR3aa: CAARGRDGGYTF

abundance: few
j_gene: TRBJ1-2
d_gene: -
v_gene: TRBV7-8
CDR3nt: TGTGCCAGCAGCTCATATCTACCTACGACGGAGCCGGTTTATGGCTACACCTTC
CDR3aa: CASSSYLPTTEPVYGYTF

abundance: -
j_gene: TRBJ2-2
d_gene: TRBD2
v_gene: TRBV9
CDR3nt: TGTGCCAGCAGCGTAGACACTAGCGGGACCTTGGGGGAGCTGTTTTTT
CDR3aa: CASSVDTSGTLGELFF

abundance: -
j_gene: TRBJ1-5
d_gene: -
v_gene: TRBV12-3/TRBV12-4
CDR3nt: TGTGCCAGCAGCGTGCGGAGGGCTCATCAGCCCCAGCATTTT
CDR3aa: CASSVRRAHQPQHF

abundance: -
j_gene: TRBJ1-1
d_gene: -
v_gene: TRBV10-3
CDR3nt: TGTGCCAGCAGGGCTAATGGGGCTGAAGCTTTCTTT
CDR3aa: CASRANGAEAFF

abundance: -
j_gene: TRBJ2-5
d_gene: TRBD1
v_gene: TRBV6-1
CDR3nt: TGTGCCAGCGCAAGGGACAGGGGTCAAGAGACCCAGTACTTC
CDR3aa: CASARDRGQETQYF

abundance: few
j_gene: TRBJ1-2
d_gene: -
v_gene: TRBV12-3/TRBV12-4
CDR3nt: TGTGCCAGCAACCTTGGGGGCCGGGGGGGCTACACCTTC
CDR3aa: CASNLGGRGGYTF

abundance: -
j_gene: TRBJ2-5
d_gene: -
v_gene: TRBV4-1
CDR3nt: TGCGCCAGCAGCCGGGAAGGCAGGGAGGAAGAGACCCAGTACTTC
CDR3aa: CASSREGREEETQYF

abundance: -
j_gene: TRBJ2-7
d_gene: -
v_gene: TRBV11-1
CDR3nt: TGTGCCAGCACGGTCGATGAGCAGTACTTC
CDR3aa: CASTVDEQYF

abundance: few
j_gene: TRBJ2-2
d_gene: -
v_gene: TRBV5-1
CDR3nt: TGCGCCAGCAGCTTGACTGTGAGCGCCGGGGAGCTGTTTTTT
CDR3aa: CASSLTVSAGELFF

abundance: -
j_gene: TRBJ2-7
d_gene: -
v_gene: TRBV7-2
CDR3nt: TGTGCCAGCAGCCCCCTGAGGCGAAGCTCCTACGAGCAGTACTTC
CDR3aa: CASSPLRRSSYEQYF

abundance: -
j_gene: TRBJ2-6
d_gene: TRBD1
v_gene: TRBV2
CDR3nt: TGTGCCAGCACCCTTCTTCAGGGGGCCTCAGGGGCCAACGTCCTGACTTTC
CDR3aa: CASTLLQGASGANVLTF

abundance: many
j_gene: TRBJ2-5
d_gene: TRBD2
v_gene: TRBV15
CDR3nt: TGTGCCACCAGCAGCGCCCTAGTAGCGGGACAAGAGACCCAGTACTTC
CDR3aa: CATSSALVAGQETQYF

abundance: few
j_gene: TRBJ2-2
d_gene: -
v_gene: TRBV7-9
CDR3nt: TGTGCCAGCAGCATCGCCAGAGGCGGGGAGCTGTTTTTT
CDR3aa: CASSIARGGELFF

abundance: -
j_gene: TRBJ1-1
d_gene: -
v_gene: TRBV14
CDR3nt: TGTGCCAGCAGCCACGAATTGAACACTGAAGCTTTCTTT
CDR3aa: CASSHELNTEAFF

abundance: many
j_gene: TRBJ2-5
d_gene: -
v_gene: TRBV29-1
CDR3nt: TGCAGCGTTTGTGTACAGGACCAAGAGACCCAGTACTTC
CDR3aa: CSVCVQDQETQYF

abundance: -
j_gene: TRBJ1-5
d_gene: TRBD1
v_gene: TRBV19
CDR3nt: TGTGCCAGCCATCGAGGACAGGCGAGCCAGCCCCAGCATTTT
CDR3aa: CASHRGQASQPQHF

abundance: -
j_gene: TRBJ1-1
d_gene: -
v_gene: TRBV13
CDR3nt: TGTGCCAGCAGCTTACTGTCGAATCTGAACACTGAAGCTTTCTTT
CDR3aa: CASSLLSNLNTEAFF

abundance: few
j_gene: TRBJ2-7
d_gene: -
v_gene: TRBV20-1
CDR3nt: TGCAGTGTCAGGGTGGGGACCTCCTACGAGCAGTACTTC
CDR3aa: CSVRVGTSYEQYF

abundance: once
j_gene: TRBJ1-5
d_gene: -
v_gene: TRBV7-3
CDR3nt: TGTGCCAGCAGCCAGGTGGGGGGCGCAGCCCAGCATTTT
CDR3aa: CASSQVGGAAQHF

abundance: few
j_gene: TRBJ2-7
d_gene: -
v_gene: TRBV10-3
CDR3nt: TGTGCCAGCAGGCTCGACTTCGACGGCGCCTACGAGCAGTACTTC
CDR3aa: CASRLDFDGAYEQYF

abundance: few
j_gene: TRBJ2-5
d_gene: TRBD2
v_gene: TRBV20-1
CDR3nt: TGCAGTGCGAGCGGGGGGGCACGCCAAGAGACCCAGTACTTC
CDR3aa: CSASGGARQETQYF

abundance: -
j_gene: TRBJ1-2
d_gene: -
v_gene: TRBV5-1
CDR3nt: TGCGCCAGCAGCTTGGATGTGGGCCGGGGCTATGGCTACACCTTC
CDR3aa: CASSLDVGRGYGYTF

abundance: few
j_gene: TRBJ1-1
d_gene: TRBD1
v_gene: TRBV20-1
CDR3nt: TGCAGTGCTAGATCGGAAGGGACAGGGGGCGCGAACACTGAAGCTTTCTTT
CDR3aa: CSARSEGTGGANTEAFF

abundance: few
j_gene: TRBJ2-7
d_gene: -
v_gene: TRBV2
CDR3nt: TGTGCCAGCAGATACTCGGGCTTCCAATCGGGTGAGCAGTACTTC
CDR3aa: CASRYSGFQSGEQYF

abundance: -
j_gene: TRBJ2-7
d_gene: TRBD2
v_gene: TRBV15
CDR3nt: TGTGCCACCAGCAGAGAACGGGAGGCTTCCTACGAGCAGTACTTC
CDR3aa: CATSREREASYEQYF

abundance: -
j_gene: TRBJ1-2
d_gene: TRBD1
v_gene: TRBV2
CDR3nt: TGTGCCAGCAGTGAAGTCAGTACAGGGGGCGCGGGAGGCTACACCTTC
CDR3aa: CASSEVSTGGAGGYTF

abundance: -
j_gene: TRBJ2-7
d_gene: TRBD2
v_gene: TRBV20-1
CDR3nt: TGCAGTGCGCAGGTAGCGGGAGGCGGTGAGCAGTACTTC
CDR3aa: CSAQVAGGGEQYF

abundance: -
j_gene: TRBJ1-1
d_gene: -
v_gene: TRBV20-1
CDR3nt: TGCAGTGCTATAGACAGGCGAGGAAGAGGCACTGAAGCTTCCTTT
CDR3aa: CSAIDRRGRGTEASF

abundance: many
j_gene: TRBJ1-1
d_gene: -
v_gene: TRBV7-2
CDR3nt: TGTGCCAGCAGTTTCGGGACGTCTAACACTGAAGCTTTCTTT
CDR3aa: CASSFGTSNTEAFF

abundance: -
j_gene: TRBJ1-1
d_gene: -
v_gene: TRBV6-5
CDR3nt: TGTGCCAGCAGTTACACCCAGACAGTCATGAACACTGAAGCTTTCTTT
CDR3aa: CASSYTQTVMNTEAFF

abundance: many
j_gene: TRBJ1-4
d_gene: -
v_gene: TRBV7-9
CDR3nt: TGTGCCAGCAGCCCACGACGTGGTGAAAAACTGTTTTTT
CDR3aa: CASSPRRGEKLFF

abundance: -
j_gene: TRBJ2-5
d_gene: TRBD1
v_gene: TRBV5-1
CDR3nt: TGCGCCAGCAGCGGGGGACAGGGATGGGAGGAGACCCAGTACTTC
CDR3aa: CASSGGQGWEETQYF